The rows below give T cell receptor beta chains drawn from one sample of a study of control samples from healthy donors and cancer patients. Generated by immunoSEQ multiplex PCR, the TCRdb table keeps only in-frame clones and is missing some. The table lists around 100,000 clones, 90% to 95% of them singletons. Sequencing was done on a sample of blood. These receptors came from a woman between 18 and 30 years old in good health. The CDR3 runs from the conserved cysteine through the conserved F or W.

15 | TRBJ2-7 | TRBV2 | CASSEMGRGLWEQYF
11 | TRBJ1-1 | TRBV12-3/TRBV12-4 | CASSFQAEAFF
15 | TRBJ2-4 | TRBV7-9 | CASSSSITFLNIQYF
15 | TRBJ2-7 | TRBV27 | CASSIISTGTYEQYF
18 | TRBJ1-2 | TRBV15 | CATSRAKNRQDAIYGYTF
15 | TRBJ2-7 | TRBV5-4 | CASSWGQGGSYEQYF
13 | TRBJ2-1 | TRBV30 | CAAGVSSYNEQFF
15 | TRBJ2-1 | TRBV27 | CASSYGGILYNEQFF
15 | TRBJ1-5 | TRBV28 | CASRDGTMSNQPQHF
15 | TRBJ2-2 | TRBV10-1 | CASSEVMADTGELFF
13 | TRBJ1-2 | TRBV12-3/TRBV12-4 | CASSRTGFSGYTF
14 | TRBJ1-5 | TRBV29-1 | CSVGDRGGGQPQHF
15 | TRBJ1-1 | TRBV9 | CASSGGTLGNTEAFF
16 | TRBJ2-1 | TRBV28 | CASSRGTRGGYNEQFF
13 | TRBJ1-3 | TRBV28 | CASTGFSGNTIYF
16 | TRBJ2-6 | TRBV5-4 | CASRYGGLSGANVLTF
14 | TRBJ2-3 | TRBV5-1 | CASSSRQGLDTQYF
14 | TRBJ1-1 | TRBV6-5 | CASSSGTGPTEAFF
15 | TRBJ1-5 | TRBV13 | CASSITGIWNQPQHF
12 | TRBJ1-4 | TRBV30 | CAWDRDNEKLFF
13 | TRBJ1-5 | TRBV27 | CASPRAGNQPQHF
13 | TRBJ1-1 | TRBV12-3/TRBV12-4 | CASSFRGGSEAFF
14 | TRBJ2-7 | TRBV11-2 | CASSLDRSSYEQYF
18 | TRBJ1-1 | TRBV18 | CASSPLPGTGQGKTEAFF
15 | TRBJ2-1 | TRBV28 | CASSSPGQGANEQFF
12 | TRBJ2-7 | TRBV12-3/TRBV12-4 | CASSSGIYEQYF
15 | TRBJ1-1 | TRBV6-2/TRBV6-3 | CASSSITGANTEAFF
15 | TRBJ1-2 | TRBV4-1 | CASSQYTGSEDGYTF
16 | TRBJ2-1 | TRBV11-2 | CASSLLTSGGGGEQFF
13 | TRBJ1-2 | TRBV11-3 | CASSQAQSYGYTF
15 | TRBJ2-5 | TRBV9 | CASSVVQRGQETQYF
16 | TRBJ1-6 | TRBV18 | CASSPFGQGGNSPLHF
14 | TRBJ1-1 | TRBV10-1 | CASSESTGNTEAFF
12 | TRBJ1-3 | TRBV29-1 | CSVGGPGNTIYF
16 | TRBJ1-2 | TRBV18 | CASSPPMQGINYGYTF
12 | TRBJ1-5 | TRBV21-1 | CASSGQYQPQHF
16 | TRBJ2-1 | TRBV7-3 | CASSSGLAGPYNEQFF
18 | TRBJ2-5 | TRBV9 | CASSSSPTGLAAQETQYF
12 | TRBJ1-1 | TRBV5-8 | CASSFLSPEAFF
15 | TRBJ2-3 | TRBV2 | CASRPLDQPSDTQYF
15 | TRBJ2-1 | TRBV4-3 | CASSAPRGAYNEQFF
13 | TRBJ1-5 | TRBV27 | CASRSGTYQPQHF
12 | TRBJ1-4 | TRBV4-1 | CASSQLNEKLFF
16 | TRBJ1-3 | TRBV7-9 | CASSPGRVNSGNTIYF
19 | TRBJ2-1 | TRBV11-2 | CASSLRGISFSLGGNEQFF
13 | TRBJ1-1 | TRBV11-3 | CASSSDGKTEAFF
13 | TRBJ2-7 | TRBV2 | CASSVVQGDEQYF
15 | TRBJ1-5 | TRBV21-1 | CASSKNGGSNQPQHF
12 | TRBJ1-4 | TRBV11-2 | CASSPINEKLFF
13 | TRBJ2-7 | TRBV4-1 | CASSQGQYYEQYF
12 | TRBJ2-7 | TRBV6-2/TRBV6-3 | CASSYKPYEQYF
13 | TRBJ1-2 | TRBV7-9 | CASSLAPDDGYTF
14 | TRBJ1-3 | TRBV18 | CASSRDNSGNTIYF
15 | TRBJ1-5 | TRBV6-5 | CASSTRGLSNQPQHF
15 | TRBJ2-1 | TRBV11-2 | CASSLAGDSRNEQFF
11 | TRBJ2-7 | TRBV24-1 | CATSRGNEQYF
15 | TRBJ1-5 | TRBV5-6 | CASSLGRGSYQPQHF
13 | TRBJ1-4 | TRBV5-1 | CASPGRGFLKLFF